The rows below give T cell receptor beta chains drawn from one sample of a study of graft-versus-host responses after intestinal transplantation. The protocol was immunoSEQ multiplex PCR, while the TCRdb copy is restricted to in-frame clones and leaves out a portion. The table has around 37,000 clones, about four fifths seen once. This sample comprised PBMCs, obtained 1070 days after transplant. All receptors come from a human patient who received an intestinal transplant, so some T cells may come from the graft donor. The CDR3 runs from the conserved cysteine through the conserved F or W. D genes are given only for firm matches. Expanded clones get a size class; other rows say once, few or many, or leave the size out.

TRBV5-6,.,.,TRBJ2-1,CASSFQPGGPGQFF,TGTGCCAGCAGCTTCCAGCCGGGCGGCCCTGGGCAGTTCTTC
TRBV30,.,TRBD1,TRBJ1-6,CAWSAHRGGSPLHF,TGTGCCTGGAGTGCCCACAGGGGAGGTTCACCCCTCCACTTT
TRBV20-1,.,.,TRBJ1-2,CTAPSVYGYTF,TGCACCGCACCGTCAGTCTACGGCTACACCTTC
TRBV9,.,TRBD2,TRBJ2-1,CASSVIAGPTNEQFF,TGTGCCAGCAGCGTCATAGCGGGACCTACTAATGAGCAGTTCTTC
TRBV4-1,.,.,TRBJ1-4,CASSQAPGRLKEGKLFF,TGCGCCAGCAGCCAAGCCCCGGGACGACTAAAAGAGGGAAAACTGTTTTTT
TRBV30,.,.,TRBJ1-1,CAVSVGMNTEAFF,TGTGCCGTGTCGGTGGGCATGAACACTGAAGCTTTCTTT
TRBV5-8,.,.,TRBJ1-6,CASSLGGTYSPLHF,TGTGCCAGCAGCTTGGGAGGGACGTATTCACCCCTCCACTTT
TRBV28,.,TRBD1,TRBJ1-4,CASSSWDRGSGKLFF,TGTGCCAGCAGTTCTTGGGACAGGGGATCGGGAAAACTGTTTTTT
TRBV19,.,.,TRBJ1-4,CASSPRASATNEKLFF,TGTGCCAGTAGTCCCCGCGCAAGTGCAACTAATGAAAAACTGTTTTTT
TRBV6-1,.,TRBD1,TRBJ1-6,CASSEGTGTGANNSPLHF,TGTGCCAGCAGTGAGGGGACCGGGACAGGGGCGAATAATTCACCCCTCCACTTT
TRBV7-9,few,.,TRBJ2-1,CASSSGDRQFF,TGTGCCAGCAGCTCTGGGGACCGGCAGTTCTTC
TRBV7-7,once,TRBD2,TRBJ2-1,CASSTGTSGYNEQFF,TGTGCTAGCAGCACCGGGACTAGCGGCTACAATGAGCAGTTCTTC
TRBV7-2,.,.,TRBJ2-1,CASSLTPGSGDEQFF,TGTGCCAGCAGCTTAACACCGGGATCGGGGGATGAGCAGTTCTTC
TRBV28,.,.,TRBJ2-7,CASSLRSGQSYEQYF,TGTGCCAGCAGTTTACGCAGTGGACAGTCCTACGAGCAGTACTTC
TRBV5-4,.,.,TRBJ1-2,CASRLKANYGYTF,TGTGCCAGCAGGTTGAAGGCTAACTATGGCTACACCTTC
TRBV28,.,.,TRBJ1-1,CASTLRLGRGTEAFF,TGTGCCAGCACCCTCAGATTGGGGAGGGGCACTGAAGCTTTCTTT
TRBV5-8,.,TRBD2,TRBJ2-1,CASSHYSGANNEQFF,TGTGCCAGCAGCCATTATAGCGGGGCTAACAATGAGCAGTTCTTC
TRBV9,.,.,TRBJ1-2,CASSVEGPAGYTF,TGTGCCAGCAGCGTAGAGGGGCCCGCTGGCTACACCTTC
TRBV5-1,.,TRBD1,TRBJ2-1,CASRPSDRAPYNEQFF,TGCGCCAGCAGGCCATCGGACAGGGCCCCCTACAATGAGCAGTTCTTC
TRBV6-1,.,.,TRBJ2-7,CASSEDRELYEQYF,TGTGCCAGCAGTGAAGACAGGGAACTATACGAGCAGTACTTC
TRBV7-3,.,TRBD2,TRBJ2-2,CASSLLAGAGELFF,TGTGCCAGCAGCTTACTAGCGGGAGCCGGGGAGCTGTTTTTT
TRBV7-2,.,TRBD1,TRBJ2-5,CASSSGTGGWVTQYF,TGTGCCAGCAGCAGCGGGACAGGGGGCTGGGTGACCCAGTACTTC
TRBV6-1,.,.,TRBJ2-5,CASSSPPEGWETQYF,TGTGCCAGCAGTTCGCCACCCGAGGGATGGGAGACCCAGTACTTC
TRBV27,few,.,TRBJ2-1,CASSQDYNNEQFF,TGTGCCAGCAGCCAGGACTACAACAATGAGCAGTTCTTC
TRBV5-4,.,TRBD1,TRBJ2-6,CASSPMIRDRAGANVLTF,TGTGCCAGCAGCCCTATGATTAGAGACAGGGCTGGGGCCAACGTCCTGACTTTC
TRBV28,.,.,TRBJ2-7,CASKTHQEPFYEQYF,TGTGCCAGCAAAACACACCAGGAACCTTTCTACGAGCAGTACTTC
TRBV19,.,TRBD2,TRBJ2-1,CASSMWGGSVYNEQFF,TGTGCCAGTAGTATGTGGGGAGGGTCGGTTTACAATGAGCAGTTCTTC
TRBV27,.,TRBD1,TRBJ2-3,CASSWDRRSTDTQYF,TGTGCCAGCAGTTGGGACAGGAGAAGCACAGATACGCAGTATTTT
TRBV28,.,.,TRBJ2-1,CASTEIPGGGNEQFF,TGTGCCAGCACCGAGATACCCGGGGGTGGCAATGAGCAGTTCTTC
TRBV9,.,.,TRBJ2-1,CASSYGPSTADEQFF,TGTGCCAGCAGCTATGGTCCCTCCACAGCCGATGAGCAGTTCTTC
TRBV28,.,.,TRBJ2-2,CASSTNTGELFF,TGTGCCAGCAGTACGAACACCGGGGAGCTGTTTTTT
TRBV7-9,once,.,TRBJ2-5,CASSLGMETQYF,TGTGCCAGCAGCCTAGGTATGGAGACCCAGTACTTC
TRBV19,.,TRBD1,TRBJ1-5,CASSPGQGNQPQHF,TGTGCCAGTAGTCCAGGACAGGGCAATCAGCCCCAGCATTTT
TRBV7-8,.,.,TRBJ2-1,CASSSVGGEQFF,TGTGCCAGCAGCTCCGTTGGGGGAGAGCAGTTCTTC
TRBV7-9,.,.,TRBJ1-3,CASSSWAGNTIYF,TGTGCCAGCAGCTCATGGGCGGGAAACACCATATATTTT
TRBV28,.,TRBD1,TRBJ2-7,CASSLGQGGGYEQYF,TGTGCCAGCAGTTTGGGACAGGGTGGGGGGTACGAGCAGTACTTC
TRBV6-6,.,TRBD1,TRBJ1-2,CASSPTGTVGGYTF,TGTGCCAGCAGTCCGACCGGGACAGTGGGAGGCTACACCTTC
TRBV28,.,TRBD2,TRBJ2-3,CASSLYGGAGTQYF,TGTGCCAGCAGTTTATACGGGGGGGCGGGTACGCAGTATTTT
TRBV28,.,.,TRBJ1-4,CASSSPAGNEKLFF,TGTGCCAGCAGTTCCCCGGCGGGTAATGAAAAACTGTTTTTT
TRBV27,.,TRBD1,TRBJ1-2,CASRRTGTDYGYTF,TGTGCCAGCAGACGAACCGGGACAGACTATGGCTACACCTTC
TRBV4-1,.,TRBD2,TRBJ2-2,CASSQVGRETGELFF,TGCGCCAGCAGCCAAGTCGGGAGGGAAACCGGGGAGCTGTTTTTT
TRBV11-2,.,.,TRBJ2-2,CASAPLGVNTGELFF,TGTGCCAGCGCCCCTTTGGGGGTAAACACCGGGGAGCTGTTTTTT
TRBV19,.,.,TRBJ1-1,CATSPRALNTEAFF,TGTGCCACTTCCCCCAGGGCCTTGAACACTGAAGCTTTCTTT
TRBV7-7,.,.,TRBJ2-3,CASSLGRGGGTDTQYF,TGTGCTAGCAGCTTAGGGCGTGGGGGAGGCACAGATACGCAGTATTTT
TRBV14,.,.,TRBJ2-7,CASSLRDGYYEQYF,TGTGCCAGCAGCCTCCGGGACGGTTACTACGAGCAGTACTTC
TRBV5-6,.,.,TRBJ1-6,CASSSYDVGGNNSPLHF,TGTGCCAGCAGCTCCTACGATGTCGGCGGAAATAATTCACCCCTCCACTTT
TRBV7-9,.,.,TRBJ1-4,CASSSGLTNEKLFF,TGTGCCAGCAGCTCAGGGTTGACTAATGAAAAACTGTTTTTT
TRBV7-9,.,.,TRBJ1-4,CASSIGQTFGEKLFF,TGTGCCAGCAGCATAGGACAGACCTTTGGTGAAAAACTGTTTTTT
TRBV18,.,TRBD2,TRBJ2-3,CASSSLAGGSDTQYF,TGTGCCAGCTCATCCTTAGCGGGAGGTTCAGATACGCAGTATTTT
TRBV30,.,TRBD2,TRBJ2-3,CAWSDIHTSGGADTQYF,TGTGCCTGGAGCGACATCCATACTAGCGGGGGGGCCGATACGCAGTATTTT